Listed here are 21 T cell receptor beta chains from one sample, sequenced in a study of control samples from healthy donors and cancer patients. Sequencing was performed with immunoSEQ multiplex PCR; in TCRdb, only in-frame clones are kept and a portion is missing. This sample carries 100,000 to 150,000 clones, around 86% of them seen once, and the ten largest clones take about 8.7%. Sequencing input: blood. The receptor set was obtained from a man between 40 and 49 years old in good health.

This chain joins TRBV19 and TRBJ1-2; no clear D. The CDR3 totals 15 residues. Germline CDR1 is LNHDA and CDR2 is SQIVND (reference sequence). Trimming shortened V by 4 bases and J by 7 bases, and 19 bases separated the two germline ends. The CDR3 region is CASSTGLLIGRGYTF. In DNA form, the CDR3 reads TGTGCCAGTAGTACCGGACTTCTTATAGGACGTGGCTACACCTTC.

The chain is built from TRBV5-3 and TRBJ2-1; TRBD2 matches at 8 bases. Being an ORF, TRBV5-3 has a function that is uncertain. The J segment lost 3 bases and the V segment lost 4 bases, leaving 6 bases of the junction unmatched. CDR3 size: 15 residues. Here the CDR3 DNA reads TGTGCCAGAAGCCGAGGTAGCGGGGACTACAATGAGCAGTTCTTC. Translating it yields CARSRGSGDYNEQFF.

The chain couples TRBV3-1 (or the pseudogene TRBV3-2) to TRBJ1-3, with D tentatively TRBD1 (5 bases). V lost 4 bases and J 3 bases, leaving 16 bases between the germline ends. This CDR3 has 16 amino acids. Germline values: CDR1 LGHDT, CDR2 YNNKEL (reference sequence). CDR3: CASSRLGQGGGNTIYF. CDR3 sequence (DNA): TGTGCCAGCAGCCGCTTGGGGCAGGGTGGTGGAAACACCATATATTTT.

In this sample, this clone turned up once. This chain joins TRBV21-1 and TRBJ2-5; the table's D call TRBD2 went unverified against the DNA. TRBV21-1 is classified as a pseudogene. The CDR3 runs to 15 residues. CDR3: CASSGLAGHQETQYF. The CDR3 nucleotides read TGTGCCAGTAGCGGGTTAGCGGGACACCAAGAGACCCAGTACTTC.

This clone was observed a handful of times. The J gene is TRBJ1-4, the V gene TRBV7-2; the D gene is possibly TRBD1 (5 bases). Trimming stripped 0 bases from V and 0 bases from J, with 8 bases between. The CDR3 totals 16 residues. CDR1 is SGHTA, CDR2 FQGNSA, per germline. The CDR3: CASSLASTATNEKLFF. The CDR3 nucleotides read TGTGCCAGCAGCTTAGCCTCGACAGCAACTAATGAAAAACTGTTTTTT.

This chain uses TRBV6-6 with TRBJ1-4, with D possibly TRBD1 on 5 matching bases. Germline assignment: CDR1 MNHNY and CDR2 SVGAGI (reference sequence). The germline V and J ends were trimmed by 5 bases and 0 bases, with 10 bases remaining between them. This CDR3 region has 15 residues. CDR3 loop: CASSTGRATNEKLFF. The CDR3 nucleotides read TGTGCCAGCAGTACAGGACGGGCAACTAATGAAAAACTGTTTTTT.

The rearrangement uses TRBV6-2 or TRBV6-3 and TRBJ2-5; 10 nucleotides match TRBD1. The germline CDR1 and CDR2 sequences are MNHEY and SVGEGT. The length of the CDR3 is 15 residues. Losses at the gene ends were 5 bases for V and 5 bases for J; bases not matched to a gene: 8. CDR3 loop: CASSLLDRGQETQYF. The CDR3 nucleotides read TGTGCCAGCAGTCTCCTTGACAGGGGGCAGGAGACCCAGTACTTC.

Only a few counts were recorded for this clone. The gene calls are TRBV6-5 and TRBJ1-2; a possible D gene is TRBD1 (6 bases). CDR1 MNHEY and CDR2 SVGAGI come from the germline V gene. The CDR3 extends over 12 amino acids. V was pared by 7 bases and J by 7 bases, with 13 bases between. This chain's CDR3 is CASTGDRVGYTF. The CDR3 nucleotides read TGTGCCAGCACAGGGGACCGTGTTGGCTACACCTTC.

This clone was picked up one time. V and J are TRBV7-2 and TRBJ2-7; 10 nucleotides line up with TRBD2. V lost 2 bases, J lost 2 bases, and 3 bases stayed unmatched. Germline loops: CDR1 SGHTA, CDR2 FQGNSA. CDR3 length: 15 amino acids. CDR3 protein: CASSLQRGGPYEQYF. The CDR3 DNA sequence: TGTGCCAGCAGCTTACAGCGGGGGGGTCCCTACGAGCAGTACTTC.

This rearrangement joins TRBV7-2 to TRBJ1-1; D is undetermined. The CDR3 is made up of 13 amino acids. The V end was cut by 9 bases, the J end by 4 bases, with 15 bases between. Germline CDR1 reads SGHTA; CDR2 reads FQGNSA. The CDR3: CASTGGRSTEAFF. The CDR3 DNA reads TGTGCCAGTACCGGAGGTAGGAGCACTGAAGCTTTCTTT.

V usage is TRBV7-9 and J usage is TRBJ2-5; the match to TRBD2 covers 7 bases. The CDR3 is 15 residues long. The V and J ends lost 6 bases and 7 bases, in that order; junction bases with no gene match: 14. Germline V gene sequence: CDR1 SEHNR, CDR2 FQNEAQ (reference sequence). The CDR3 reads CASSNHVFGGLTQYF. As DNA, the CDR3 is TGTGCCAGCAGTAACCACGTATTCGGGGGGTTGACCCAGTACTTC.

The CDR3 region has the DNA TGTGCCAGCAGCTTGGGAGTAAATGAGCAGTTCTTC. Protein product: CASSLGVNEQFF. V is TRBV5-4 and J is TRBJ2-1; D remains ambiguous. CDR1 and CDR2 (germline): SGHNT, YYREEE (reference sequence). CDR3 size: 12 residues. V lost 0 bases and J 7 bases, leaving 5 bases between the germline ends.

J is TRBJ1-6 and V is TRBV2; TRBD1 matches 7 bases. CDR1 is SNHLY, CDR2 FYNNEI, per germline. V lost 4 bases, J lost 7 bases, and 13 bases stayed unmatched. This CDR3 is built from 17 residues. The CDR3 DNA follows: TGTGCCAGCAGTGGTGGCGTAGGGGGACAGCTGAATTCACCCCTCCACTTT. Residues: CASSGGVGGQLNSPLHF.

The CDR3 bases are TGTGCCAGCAGGCATGACAGGGCAGGAGAAAAACTGTTTTTT. Translated: CASRHDRAGEKLFF. V gene TRBV6-5 combines with J gene TRBJ1-4; TRBD1 aligns across 7 bases. The CDR3 runs to 14 residues. From germline, CDR1 is MNHEY and CDR2 SVGAGI. Trimming took 6 bases from V and 8 from J; bases not matched to a gene: 9.

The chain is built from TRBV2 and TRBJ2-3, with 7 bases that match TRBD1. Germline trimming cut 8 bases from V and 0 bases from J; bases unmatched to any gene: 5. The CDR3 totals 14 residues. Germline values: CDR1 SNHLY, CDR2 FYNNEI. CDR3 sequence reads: CASLRDRSTDTQYF. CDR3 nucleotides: TGTGCCAGCCTACGGGACAGAAGCACAGATACGCAGTATTTT.

This CDR3 reads CASSQGGGTTEAFF. The DNA for the CDR3 is TGTGCCAGCTCCCAAGGGGGGGGGACCACTGAAGCTTTCTTT. The chain carries TRBV25-1 and TRBJ1-1; weak D call: TRBD1 (6 bases). CDR1 is MGHDK, CDR2 SYGVNS, per germline. This CDR3 is built from 14 residues. Trimming removed 8 bases from V and 4 bases from J, with 17 bases in between.

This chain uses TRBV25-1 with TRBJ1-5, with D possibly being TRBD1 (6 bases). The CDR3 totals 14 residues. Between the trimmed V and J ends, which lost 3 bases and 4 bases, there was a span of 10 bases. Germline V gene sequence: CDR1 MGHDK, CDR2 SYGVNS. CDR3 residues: CASSDEQGNQPQHF. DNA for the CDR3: TGTGCCAGCAGTGACGAACAGGGAAATCAGCCCCAGCATTTT.

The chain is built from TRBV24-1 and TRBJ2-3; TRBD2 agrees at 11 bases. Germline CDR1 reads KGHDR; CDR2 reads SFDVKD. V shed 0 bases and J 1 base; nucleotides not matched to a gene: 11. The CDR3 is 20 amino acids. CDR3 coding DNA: TGTGCCACCAGTGATTTGACAACTAGCGGGGGTACCCGAGGCACAGATACGCAGTATTTT. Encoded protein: CATSDLTTSGGTRGTDTQYF.

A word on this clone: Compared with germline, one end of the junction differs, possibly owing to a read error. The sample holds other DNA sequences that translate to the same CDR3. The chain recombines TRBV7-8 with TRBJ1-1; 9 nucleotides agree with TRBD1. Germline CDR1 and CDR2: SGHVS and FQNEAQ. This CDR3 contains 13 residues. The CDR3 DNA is TGCGCCAGCAGCAAGACAGGGGGCACTGAAGCTTTCTTT. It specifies CASSKTGGTEAFF.

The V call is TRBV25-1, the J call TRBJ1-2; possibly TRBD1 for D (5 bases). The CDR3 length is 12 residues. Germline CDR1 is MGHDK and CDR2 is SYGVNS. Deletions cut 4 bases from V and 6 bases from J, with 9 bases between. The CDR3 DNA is TGTGCCAGCAGTGGACCAGGGCATGGCTACACCTTC. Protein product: CASSGPGHGYTF.

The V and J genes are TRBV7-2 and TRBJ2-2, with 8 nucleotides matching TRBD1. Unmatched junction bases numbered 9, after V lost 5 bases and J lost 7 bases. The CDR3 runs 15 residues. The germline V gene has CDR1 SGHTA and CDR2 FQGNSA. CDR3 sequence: CASSPRDRLGGELFF. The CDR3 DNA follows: TGTGCCAGCAGCCCCAGGGACAGGCTAGGCGGGGAGCTGTTTTTT.